This T cell receptor (beta chain) is drawn from a study of blood T cell repertoires in COVID-19. Study at large: Sites across the United States, Italy and Spain contributed samples from acute and convalescent COVID-19. Sample material is recorded as cDNA or gDNA derived from T cells, B-cell-depleted T cells, or PBMCs.

This CDR3 is 16 amino acids long. The germline CDR1 and CDR2 sequences are SGHAT and FQNNGV. Trimming at V came to 5 bases and at J to 6 bases, leaving 14 bases not matched to a gene. The Seattle patients, enrolled during active infection, were followed longitudinally. As processed by the authors: Scientists estimated how many nucleated cells there were by amplifying reference gene primers. Data came from immunoSEQ multiplex PCR; TCRdb stores just in-frame clones and leaves some out. The V and J calls and clone size were taken over from that table, and D and trimming were inferred from the DNA. The data hold fewer than 200,000 clones, with about 83% observed a single time.

The TCR originated in a woman in her 70s with COVID-19, enrolled during active disease. The sequenced material came from peripheral blood. The V gene is TRBV11-2, the J gene TRBJ1-2; TRBD1 agrees at 8 bases. The CDR3 region has the DNA TGTGCCAGCAGCAGGGCCTGGCTAGGACAGGGAGATGGCTACACCTTC. The encoded protein is CASSRAWLGQGDGYTF.